This TCR beta chain was sequenced in a study of T cell responses to AZD1222 COVID-19 vaccine. Findings of the study overall: After the peak T cell response, and only then, were repertoires sampled. The span of vaccine-associated CD4 TCRs extended across spike, with dominance at 160-218 and 743-854.

Notes on this clone: The antigen is undetermined.

Method: immunoSEQ multiplex PCR; TCRdb's copy keeps in-frame clones and lacks some. The sample consists of about 120,000 clones, approximately 85% of them appearing once. Germline CDR1 and CDR2: SQVTM and ANQGSEA. CDR3 length equals 11 residues. This rearrangement joins TRBV29-1 to TRBJ1-4; the D gene is possibly TRBD1 (5 bases). The clonotype comes from an adult in good health. This sample comprised peripheral blood, obtained on day 0 of MenACWY control vaccination. The CDR3 DNA reads TGCAGACCCGGGACCCGGGAAAAACTGTTTTTT. This codes for CRPGTREKLFF.